The clone carrying this T cell receptor (beta chain) was observed a handful of times. This sample was included in a study of blood T cell repertoires in COVID-19. Study information: Sites across the United States, Italy and Spain contributed samples from acute and convalescent COVID-19. The analysed material was cDNA or gDNA that came from T cells, B-cell-depleted T cells, or PBMCs.

TCRdb keeps only in-frame clones here, not all; method: immunoSEQ multiplex PCR. The sample holds 80,000 to 130,000 clones, approximately 85% seen once. The receptor's source is a woman aged 55-69 years with acute or convalescent COVID-19. Sample: peripheral blood.

This chain's CDR3 is CASSLVPGDMNTEAFF. The CDR3 nucleotides read TGCGCCAGCAGCTTGGTCCCAGGCGACATGAACACTGAAGCTTTCTTT. This chain links TRBV5-1 with TRBJ1-1; no clear D gene. Germline lookup yields CDR1 SGHRS and CDR2 YFSETQ. V gave up 0 bases and J gave up 0 bases, with 12 bases separating them. The CDR3 extends over 16 amino acids.